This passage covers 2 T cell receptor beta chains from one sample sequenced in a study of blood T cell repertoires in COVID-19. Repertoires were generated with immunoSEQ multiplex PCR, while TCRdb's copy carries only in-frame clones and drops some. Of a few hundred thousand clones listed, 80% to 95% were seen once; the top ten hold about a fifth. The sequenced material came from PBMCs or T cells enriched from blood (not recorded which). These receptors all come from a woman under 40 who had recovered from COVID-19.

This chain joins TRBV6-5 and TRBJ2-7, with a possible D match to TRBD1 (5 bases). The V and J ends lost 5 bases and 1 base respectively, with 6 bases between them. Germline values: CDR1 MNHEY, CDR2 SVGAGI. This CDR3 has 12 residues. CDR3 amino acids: CASSPGSYEQYF. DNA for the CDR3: TGTGCCAGCAGTCCAGGGTCCTACGAGCAGTACTTC.

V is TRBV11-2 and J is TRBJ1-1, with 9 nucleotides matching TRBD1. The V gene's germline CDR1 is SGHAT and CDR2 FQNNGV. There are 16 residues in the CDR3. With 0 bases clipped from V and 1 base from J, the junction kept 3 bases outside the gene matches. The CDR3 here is CASSLDRTGANTEAFF. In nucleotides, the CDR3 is TGTGCCAGCAGCTTAGATCGGACAGGGGCGAACACTGAAGCTTTCTTT. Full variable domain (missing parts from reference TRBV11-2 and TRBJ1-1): EAGVAQSPRYKIIEKRQSVAFWCNPISGHATLYWYQQILGQGPKLLIQFQNNGVVDDSQLPKDRFSAERLKGVDSTLKIQPAKLEDSAVYLCASSLDRTGANTEAFFGQGTRLTVV.